This TCR beta chain was profiled in a study of T cell responses to AZD1222 COVID-19 vaccine. Findings of the study overall: Donors were chiefly white British, with a greater number of females, and clonal diversity was perhaps underestimated. Nearly half of spike-specific TCRs reportedly target unmutated variant regions.

As to this clone: The target antigen is unknown.

V dropped 5 bases and J dropped 4 bases, with 11 bases sitting between them. The CDR3 is 13 residues long. CDR1 and CDR2 (germline): SEHNR, FQNEAQ (reference sequence). The data were produced by immunoSEQ multiplex PCR, yet TCRdb's version contains in-frame clones alone and is incomplete. The table shows over 85,000 clones, with just under 95% occurring only once. This material consisted of peripheral blood, taken on day 0 of AZD1222 vaccination. The receptor comes from an adult in good health. This rearrangement joins TRBV7-9 to TRBJ1-2; D not resolved. CDR3 amino acids: CASSPDGLYGYTF. The CDR3 DNA follows: TGTGCCAGCAGCCCAGACGGCCTCTATGGCTACACCTTC. The full variable domain, with the rest looked up from reference TRBV7-9 and TRBJ1-2, is DTGVSQNPRHKITKRGQNVTFRCDPISEHNRLYWYRQTLGQGPEFLTYFQNEAQLEKSRLLSDRFSAERPKGSFSTLEIQRTEQGDSAMYLCASSPDGLYGYTFGSGTRLTVV.